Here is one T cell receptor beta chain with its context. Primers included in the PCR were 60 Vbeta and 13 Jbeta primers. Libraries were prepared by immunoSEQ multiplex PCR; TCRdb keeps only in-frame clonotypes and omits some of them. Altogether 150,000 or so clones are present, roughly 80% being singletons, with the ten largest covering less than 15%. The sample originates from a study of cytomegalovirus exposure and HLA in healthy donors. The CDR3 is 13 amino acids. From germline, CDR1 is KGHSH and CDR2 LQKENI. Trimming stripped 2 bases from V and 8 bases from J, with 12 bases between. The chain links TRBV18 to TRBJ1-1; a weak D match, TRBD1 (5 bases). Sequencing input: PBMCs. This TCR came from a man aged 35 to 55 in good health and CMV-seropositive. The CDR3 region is CASSPGVQAEAFF. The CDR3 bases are TGTGCCAGCTCACCAGGAGTACAGGCCGAAGCTTTCTTT.